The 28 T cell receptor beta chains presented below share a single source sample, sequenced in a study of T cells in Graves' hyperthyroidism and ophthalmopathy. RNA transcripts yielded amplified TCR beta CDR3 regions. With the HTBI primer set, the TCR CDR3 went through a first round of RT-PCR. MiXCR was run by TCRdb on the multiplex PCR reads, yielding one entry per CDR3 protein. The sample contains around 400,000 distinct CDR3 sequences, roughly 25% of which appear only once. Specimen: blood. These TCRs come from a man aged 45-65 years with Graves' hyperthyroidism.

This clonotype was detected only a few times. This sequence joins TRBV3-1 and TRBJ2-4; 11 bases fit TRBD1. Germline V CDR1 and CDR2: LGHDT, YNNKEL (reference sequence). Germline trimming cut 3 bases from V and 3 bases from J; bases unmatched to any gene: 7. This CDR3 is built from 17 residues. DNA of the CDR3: TGTGCCAGCAGCCACAAGGGACAGGGGGGAGACAAAAACATTCAGTACTTC. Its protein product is CASSHKGQGGDKNIQYF.

The CDR3 coding sequence is TGTGCCACCCAAGCTAGCGGGAGGTCCCATGAGCAGTTCTTC. Amino acid sequence: CATQASGRSHEQFF. The chain is built from TRBV15 and TRBJ2-1, with 11 nucleotides matching TRBD2. The germline V gene encodes CDR1 LNHNV and CDR2 YYDKDF (reference sequence). The CDR3 extends over 14 amino acids. V was clipped by 8 bases and J by 8 bases; unmatched bases: 8. Filled out from reference TRBV15 and TRBJ2-1, the complete variable domain reads DAMVIQNPRYQVTQFGKPVTLSCSQTLNHNVMYWYQQKSSQAPKLLFHYYDKDFNNEADTPDNFQSRRPNTSFCFLDIRSPGLGDTAMYLCATQASGRSHEQFFGPGTRLTVL.

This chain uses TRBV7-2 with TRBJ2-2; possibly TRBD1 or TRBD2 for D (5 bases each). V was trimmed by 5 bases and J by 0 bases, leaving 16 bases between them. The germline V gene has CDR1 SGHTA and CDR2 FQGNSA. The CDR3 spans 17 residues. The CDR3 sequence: CASSPPRWGPNTGELFF. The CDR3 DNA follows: TGTGCCAGCAGCCCACCCAGGTGGGGACCGAACACCGGGGAGCTGTTTTTT.

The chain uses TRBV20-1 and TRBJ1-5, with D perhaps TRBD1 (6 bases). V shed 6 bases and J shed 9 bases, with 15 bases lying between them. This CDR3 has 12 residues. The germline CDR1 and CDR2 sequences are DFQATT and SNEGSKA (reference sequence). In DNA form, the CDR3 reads TGCAGTGCAAGCAGGGGAGGTGGGCCCCAGCATTTT. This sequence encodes CSASRGGGPQHF.

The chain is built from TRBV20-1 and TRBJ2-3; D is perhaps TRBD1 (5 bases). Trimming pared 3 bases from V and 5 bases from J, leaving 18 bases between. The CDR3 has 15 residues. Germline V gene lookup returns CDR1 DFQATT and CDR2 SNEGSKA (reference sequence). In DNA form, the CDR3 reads TGCAGTGCTAGGGGCAGGGTTGTCCGAGGAGATACGCAGTATTTT. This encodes CSARGRVVRGDTQYF.

CDR3 nucleotide sequence: TGTGCCAGCAGCTTCAGGAGTGGGAACACTGAAGCTTTCTTT. It specifies CASSFRSGNTEAFF. The rearrangement links TRBV7-6 to TRBJ1-1; D remains ambiguous. The CDR3 covers 14 residues. The germline V and J ends were trimmed by 3 bases and 1 base, with 9 bases remaining between them. Germline lookup yields CDR1 SGHVS and CDR2 FNYEAQ.

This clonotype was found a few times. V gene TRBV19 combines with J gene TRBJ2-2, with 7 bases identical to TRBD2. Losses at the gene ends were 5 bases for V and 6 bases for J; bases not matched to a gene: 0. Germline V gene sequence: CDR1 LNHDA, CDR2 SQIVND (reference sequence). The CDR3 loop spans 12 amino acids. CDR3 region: CASSLAAGELFF. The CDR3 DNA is TGTGCCAGTAGTCTAGCGGCCGGGGAGCTGTTTTTT.

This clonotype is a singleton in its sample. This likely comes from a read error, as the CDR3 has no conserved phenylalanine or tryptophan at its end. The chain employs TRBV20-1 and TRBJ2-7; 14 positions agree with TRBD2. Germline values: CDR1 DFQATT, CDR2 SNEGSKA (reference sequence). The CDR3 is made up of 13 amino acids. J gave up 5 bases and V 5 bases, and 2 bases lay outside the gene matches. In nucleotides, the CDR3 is TGCAGTGCTGCGGGACTAGCGGGGGACGAGCAGTACCTC. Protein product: CSAAGLAGDEQYL.

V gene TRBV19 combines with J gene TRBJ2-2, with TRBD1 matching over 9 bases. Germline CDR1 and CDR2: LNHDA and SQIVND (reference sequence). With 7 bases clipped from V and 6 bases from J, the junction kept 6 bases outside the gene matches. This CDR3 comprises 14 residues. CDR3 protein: CASTGTGNAGELFF. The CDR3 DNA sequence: TGTGCCAGTACGGGGACAGGGAATGCCGGGGAGCTGTTTTTT.

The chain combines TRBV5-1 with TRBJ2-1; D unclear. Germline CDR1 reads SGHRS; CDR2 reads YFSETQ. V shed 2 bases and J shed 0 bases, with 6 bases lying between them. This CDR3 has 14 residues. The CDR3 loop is CASSFDTSYNEQFF. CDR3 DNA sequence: TGCGCCAGCAGCTTCGACACCTCCTACAATGAGCAGTTCTTC. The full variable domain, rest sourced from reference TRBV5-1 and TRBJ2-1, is KAGVTQTPRYLIKTRGQQVTLSCSPISGHRSVSWYQQTPGQGLQFLFEYFSETQRNKGNFPGRFSGRQFSNSRSEMNVSTLELGDSALYLCASSFDTSYNEQFFGPGTRLTVL.

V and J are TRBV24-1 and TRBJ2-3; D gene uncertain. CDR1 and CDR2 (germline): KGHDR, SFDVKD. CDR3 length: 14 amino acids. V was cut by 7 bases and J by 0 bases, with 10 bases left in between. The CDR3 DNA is TGTGCCACCAGCCACAGTCCTAGCACAGATACGCAGTATTTT. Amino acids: CATSHSPSTDTQYF.

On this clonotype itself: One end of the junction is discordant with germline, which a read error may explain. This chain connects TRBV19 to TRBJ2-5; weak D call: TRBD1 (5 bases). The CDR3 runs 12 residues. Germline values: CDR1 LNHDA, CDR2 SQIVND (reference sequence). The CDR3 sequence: CASRGPGETQYF. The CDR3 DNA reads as TGCGCCAGTAGGGGTCCCGGGGAGACCCAGTACTTC.

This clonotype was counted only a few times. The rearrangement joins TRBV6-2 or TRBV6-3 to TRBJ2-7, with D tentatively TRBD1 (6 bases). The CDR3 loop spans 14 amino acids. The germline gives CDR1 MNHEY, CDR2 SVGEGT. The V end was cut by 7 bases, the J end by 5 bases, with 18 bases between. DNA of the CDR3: TGTGCCAGCACCCGGAGTTTCAGGGGCGACGAGCAGTACTTC. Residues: CASTRSFRGDEQYF.

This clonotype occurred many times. The CDR3 nucleotides read TGTGCCAGCAGCCCGCGACTAGAGGAGACCCAGTACTTC. It codes for CASSPRLEETQYF. This rearrangement joins TRBV11-2 to TRBJ2-5, with a weak D call TRBD2 (6 bases). This CDR3 comprises 13 residues. CDR1 and CDR2 (germline): SGHAT, FQNNGV. The V gene lost 5 bases and the J gene lost 5 bases, with 12 bases spanning the gap.

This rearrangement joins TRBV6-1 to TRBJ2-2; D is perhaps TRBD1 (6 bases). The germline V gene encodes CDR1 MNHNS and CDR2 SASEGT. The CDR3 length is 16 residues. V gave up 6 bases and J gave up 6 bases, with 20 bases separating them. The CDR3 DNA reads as TGTGCCAGCAGGCCCCCGGGGACACGCCTCGCCGGGGAGCTGTTTTTT. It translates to CASRPPGTRLAGELFF.

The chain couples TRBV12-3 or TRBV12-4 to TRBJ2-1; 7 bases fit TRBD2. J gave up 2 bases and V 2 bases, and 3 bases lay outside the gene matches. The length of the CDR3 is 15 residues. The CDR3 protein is CASSLILAAYNEQFF. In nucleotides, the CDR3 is TGTGCCAGCAGTTTAATCCTAGCGGCCTACAATGAGCAGTTCTTC.

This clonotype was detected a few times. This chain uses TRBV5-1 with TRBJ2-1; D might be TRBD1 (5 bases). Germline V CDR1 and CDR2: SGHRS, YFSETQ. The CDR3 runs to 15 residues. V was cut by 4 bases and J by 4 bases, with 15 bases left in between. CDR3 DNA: TGCGCCAGCAGCCAGATTCTGGACAAATACAATGAGCAGTTCTTC. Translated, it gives CASSQILDKYNEQFF.

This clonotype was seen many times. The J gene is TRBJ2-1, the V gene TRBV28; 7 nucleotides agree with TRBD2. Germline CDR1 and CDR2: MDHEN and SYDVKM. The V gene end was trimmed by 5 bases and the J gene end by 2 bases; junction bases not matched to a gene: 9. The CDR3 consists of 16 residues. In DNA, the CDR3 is TGTGCCAGCAGTCCCCTAGAGGGAGGGCCCTACAATGAGCAGTTCTTC. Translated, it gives CASSPLEGGPYNEQFF.

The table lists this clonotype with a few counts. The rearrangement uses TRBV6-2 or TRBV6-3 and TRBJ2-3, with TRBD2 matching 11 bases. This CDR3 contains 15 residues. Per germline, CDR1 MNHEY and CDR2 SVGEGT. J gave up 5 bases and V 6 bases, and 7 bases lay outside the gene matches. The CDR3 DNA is TGTGCCAGCAGCCAACTAGCGGGAGCCGGAGATACGCAGTATTTT. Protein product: CASSQLAGAGDTQYF.

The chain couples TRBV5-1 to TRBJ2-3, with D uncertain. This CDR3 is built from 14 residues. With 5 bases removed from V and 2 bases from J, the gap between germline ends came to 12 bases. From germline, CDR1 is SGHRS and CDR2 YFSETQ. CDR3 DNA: TGCGCCAGCAGAGACGATCACCCCACAGATACGCAGTATTTT. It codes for CASRDDHPTDTQYF.

CDR3 in amino acids: CASSVSGELFF. DNA for the CDR3: TGTGCCAGCAGTGTTTCCGGGGAGCTGTTTTTT. V and J are TRBV2 and TRBJ2-2; D not resolved. The CDR3 sequence is 11 residues long. Trimming stripped 4 bases from V and 6 bases from J, with 3 bases between. CDR1 is SNHLY and CDR2 is FYNNEI in the germline V gene.

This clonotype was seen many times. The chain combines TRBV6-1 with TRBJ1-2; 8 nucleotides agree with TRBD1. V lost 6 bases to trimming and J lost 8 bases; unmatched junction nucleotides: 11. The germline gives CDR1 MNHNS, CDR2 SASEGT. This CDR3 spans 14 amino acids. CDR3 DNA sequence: TGTGCCAGCAGCCCCACCGGGACAGGTCAAGGCTACACCTTC. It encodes CASSPTGTGQGYTF.

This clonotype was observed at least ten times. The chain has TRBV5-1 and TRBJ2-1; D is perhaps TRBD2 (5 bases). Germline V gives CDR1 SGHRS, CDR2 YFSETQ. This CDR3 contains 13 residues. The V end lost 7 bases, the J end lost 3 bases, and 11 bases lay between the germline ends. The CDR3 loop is CASSNSGYNEQFF. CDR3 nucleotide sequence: TGCGCCAGCTCTAACAGCGGCTACAATGAGCAGTTCTTC.

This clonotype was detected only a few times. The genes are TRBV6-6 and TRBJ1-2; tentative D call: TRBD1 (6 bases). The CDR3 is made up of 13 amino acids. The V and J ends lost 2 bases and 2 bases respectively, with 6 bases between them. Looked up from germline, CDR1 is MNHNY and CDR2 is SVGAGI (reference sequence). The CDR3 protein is CASSYTGNYGYTF. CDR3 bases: TGTGCCAGCAGTTACACAGGGAACTATGGCTACACCTTC.

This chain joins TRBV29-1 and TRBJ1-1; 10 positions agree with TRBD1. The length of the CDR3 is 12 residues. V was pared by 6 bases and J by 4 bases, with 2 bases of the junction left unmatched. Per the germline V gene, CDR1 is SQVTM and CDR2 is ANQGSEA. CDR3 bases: TGCAGCGTCAGGACAGGGGGCACTGAAGCTTTCTTT. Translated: CSVRTGGTEAFF. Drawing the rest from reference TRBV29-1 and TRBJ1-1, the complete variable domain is SAVISQKPSRDICQRGTSLTIQCQVDSQVTMMFWYRQQPGQSLTLIATANQGSEATYESGFVIDKFPISRPNLTFSTLTVSNMSPEDSSIYLCSVRTGGTEAFFGQGTRLTVV.

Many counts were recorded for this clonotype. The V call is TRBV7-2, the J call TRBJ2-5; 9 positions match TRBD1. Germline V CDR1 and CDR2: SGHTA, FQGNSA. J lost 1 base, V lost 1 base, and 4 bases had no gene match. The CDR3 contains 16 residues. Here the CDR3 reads CASSLGTGELQETQYF. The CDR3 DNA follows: TGTGCCAGCAGCTTAGGGACAGGGGAACTCCAAGAGACCCAGTACTTC.

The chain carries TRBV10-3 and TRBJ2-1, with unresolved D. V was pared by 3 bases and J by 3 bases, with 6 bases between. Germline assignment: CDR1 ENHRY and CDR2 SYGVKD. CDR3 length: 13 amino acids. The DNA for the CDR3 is TGTGCCATCAGTGAAAATCTCTACAATGAGCAGTTCTTC. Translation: CAISENLYNEQFF.

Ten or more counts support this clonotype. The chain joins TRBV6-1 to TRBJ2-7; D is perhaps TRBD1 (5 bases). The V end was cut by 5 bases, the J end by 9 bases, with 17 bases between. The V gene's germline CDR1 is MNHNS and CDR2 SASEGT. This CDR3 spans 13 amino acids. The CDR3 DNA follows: TGTGCCAGCAGTTACGTCCTCCAGGGAAGGCAGTACTTC. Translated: CASSYVLQGRQYF.